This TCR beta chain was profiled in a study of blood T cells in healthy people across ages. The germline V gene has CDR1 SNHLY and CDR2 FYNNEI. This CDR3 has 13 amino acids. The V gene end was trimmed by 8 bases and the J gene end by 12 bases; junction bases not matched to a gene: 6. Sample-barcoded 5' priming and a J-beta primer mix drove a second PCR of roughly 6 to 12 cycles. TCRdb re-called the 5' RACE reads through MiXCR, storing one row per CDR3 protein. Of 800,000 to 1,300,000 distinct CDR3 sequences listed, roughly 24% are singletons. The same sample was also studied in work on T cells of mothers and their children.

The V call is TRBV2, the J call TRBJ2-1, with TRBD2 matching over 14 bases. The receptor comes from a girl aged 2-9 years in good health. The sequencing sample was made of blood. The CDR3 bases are TGTGCCAGCCTGGGACTAGCGGGAGATTGGCAGTTCTTC. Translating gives CASLGLAGDWQFF.